This T cell receptor (beta chain) was retrieved from a study of T cell repertoires in cytomegalovirus infection. This clonotype was observed a few times. Antigen specificity is unknown. The junction does not match germline at one end; this may be a read error. CDR1 is MNHEY, CDR2 SMNVEV, per germline (reference sequence). CDR3 size: 16 residues. One entry per CDR3 protein, called by TCRdb with MiXCR from the reads. The table lists roughly 340,000 distinct CDR3 sequences, almost 30% of them singletons. The sequenced sample was cultured PBMCs, obtained from culture after CMV antigen stimulation. The chain is built from TRBV27 and TRBJ1-4, with D possibly TRBD1 on 5 matching bases. This clonotype originated in a human donor in good health (CMV status not recorded). Some clones in this sample may be carry-over from other donors' samples. The CDR3 is CASSLSPAGRGEKLFF. The CDR3, as DNA: TGTGCCAGCAGTCTATCCCCCGCGGGGAGGGGTGAAAAACTGTTTTTT. Drawing the rest from reference TRBV27 and TRBJ1-4, the complete variable domain is EAQVTQNPRYLITVTGKKLTVTCSQNMNHEYMSWYRQDPGLGLRQIYYSMNVEVTDKGDVPEGYKVSRKEKRNFPLILESPSPNQTSLYFCASSLSPAGRGEKLFFGSGTQLSVL.